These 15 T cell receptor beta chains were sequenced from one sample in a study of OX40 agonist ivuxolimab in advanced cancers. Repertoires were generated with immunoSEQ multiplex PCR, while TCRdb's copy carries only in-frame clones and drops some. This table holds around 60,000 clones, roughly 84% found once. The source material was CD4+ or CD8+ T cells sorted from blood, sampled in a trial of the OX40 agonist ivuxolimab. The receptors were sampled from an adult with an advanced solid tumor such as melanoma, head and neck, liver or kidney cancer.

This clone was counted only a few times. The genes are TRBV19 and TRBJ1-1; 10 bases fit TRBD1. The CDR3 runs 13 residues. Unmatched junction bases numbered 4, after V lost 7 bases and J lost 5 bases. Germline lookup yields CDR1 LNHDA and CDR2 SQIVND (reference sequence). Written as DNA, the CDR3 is TGTGCCAGTAAGGACAGGGGGTTGACTGAAGCTTTCTTT. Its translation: CASKDRGLTEAFF.

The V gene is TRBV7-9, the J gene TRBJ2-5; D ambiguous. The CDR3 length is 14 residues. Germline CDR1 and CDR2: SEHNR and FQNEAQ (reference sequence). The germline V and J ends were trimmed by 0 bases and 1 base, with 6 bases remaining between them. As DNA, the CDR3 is TGTGCCAGCAGCTTAGCGTCATCCCAAGAGACCCAGTACTTC. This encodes CASSLASSQETQYF. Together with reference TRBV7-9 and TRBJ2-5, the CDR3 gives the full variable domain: DTGVSQNPRHKITKRGQNVTFRCDPISEHNRLYWYRQTLGQGPEFLTYFQNEAQLEKSRLLSDRFSAERPKGSFSTLEIQRTEQGDSAMYLCASSLASSQETQYFGPGTRLLVL.

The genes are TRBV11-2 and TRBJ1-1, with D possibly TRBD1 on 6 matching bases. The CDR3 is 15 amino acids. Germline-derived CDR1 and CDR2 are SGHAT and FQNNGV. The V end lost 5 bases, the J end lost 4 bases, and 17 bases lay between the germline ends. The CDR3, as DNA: TGTGCCAGCAGCAACCAGGGGCGGGGGAGCACTGAAGCTTTCTTT. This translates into CASSNQGRGSTEAFF.

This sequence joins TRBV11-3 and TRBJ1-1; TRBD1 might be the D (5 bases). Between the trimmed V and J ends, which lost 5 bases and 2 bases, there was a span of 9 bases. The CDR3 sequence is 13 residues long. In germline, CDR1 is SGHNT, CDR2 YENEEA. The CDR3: CASSKGDNTEAFF. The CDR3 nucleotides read TGTGCCAGCAGCAAAGGGGATAACACTGAAGCTTTCTTT.

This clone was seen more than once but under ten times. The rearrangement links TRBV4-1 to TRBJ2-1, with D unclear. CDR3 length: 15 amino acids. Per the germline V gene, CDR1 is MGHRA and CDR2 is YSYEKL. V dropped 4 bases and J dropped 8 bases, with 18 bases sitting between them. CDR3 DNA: TGCGCCAGCAGCCCTCGGGCGGAGCGTAGGGATGAGCAGTTCTTC. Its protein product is CASSPRAERRDEQFF.

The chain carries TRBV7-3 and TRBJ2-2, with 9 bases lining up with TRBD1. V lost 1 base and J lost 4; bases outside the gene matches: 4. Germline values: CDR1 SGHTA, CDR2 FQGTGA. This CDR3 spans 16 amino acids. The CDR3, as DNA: TGTGCCAGCAGCTTAATGGGACAGGGAGCCACCGGGGAGCTGTTTTTT. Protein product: CASSLMGQGATGELFF.

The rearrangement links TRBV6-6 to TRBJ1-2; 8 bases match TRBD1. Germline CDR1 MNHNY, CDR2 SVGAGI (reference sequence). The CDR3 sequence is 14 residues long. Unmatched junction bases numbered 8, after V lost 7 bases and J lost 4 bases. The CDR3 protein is CASTQTGVGYGYTF. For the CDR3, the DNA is TGTGCCAGCACCCAGACAGGGGTCGGCTATGGCTACACCTTC.

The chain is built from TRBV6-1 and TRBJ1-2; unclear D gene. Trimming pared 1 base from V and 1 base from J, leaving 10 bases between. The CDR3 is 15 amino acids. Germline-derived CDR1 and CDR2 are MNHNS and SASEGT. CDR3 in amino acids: CASSEEFGDNYGYTF. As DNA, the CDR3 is TGTGCCAGCAGTGAAGAGTTTGGGGATAACTATGGCTACACCTTC.

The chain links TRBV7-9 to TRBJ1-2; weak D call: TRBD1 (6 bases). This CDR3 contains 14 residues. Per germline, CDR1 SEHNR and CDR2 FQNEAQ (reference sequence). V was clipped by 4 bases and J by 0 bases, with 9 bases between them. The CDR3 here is CASSSQGPNYGYTF. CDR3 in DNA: TGTGCCAGCAGCTCCCAGGGGCCTAACTATGGCTACACCTTC.

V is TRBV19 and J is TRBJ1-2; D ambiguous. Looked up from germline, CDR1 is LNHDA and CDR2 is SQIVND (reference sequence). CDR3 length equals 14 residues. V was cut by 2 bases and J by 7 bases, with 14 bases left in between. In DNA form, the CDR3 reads TGTGCCAGTAGTATAAGCAATGGGAACGCTGGCTACACCTTC. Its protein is CASSISNGNAGYTF.

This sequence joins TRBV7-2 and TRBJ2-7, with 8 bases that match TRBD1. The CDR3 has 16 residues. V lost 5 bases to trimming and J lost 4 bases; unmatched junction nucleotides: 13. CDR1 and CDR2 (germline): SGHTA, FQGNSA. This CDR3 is CASSTHRQGPSYEQYF. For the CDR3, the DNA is TGTGCCAGCAGCACCCACCGACAGGGGCCCTCTTACGAGCAGTACTTC.

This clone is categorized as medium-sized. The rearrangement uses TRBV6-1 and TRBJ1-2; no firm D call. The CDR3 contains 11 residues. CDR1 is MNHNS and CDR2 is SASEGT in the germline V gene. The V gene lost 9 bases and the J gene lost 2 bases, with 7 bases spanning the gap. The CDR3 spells CASEENYGYTF. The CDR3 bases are TGTGCCAGTGAGGAGAACTATGGCTACACCTTC.

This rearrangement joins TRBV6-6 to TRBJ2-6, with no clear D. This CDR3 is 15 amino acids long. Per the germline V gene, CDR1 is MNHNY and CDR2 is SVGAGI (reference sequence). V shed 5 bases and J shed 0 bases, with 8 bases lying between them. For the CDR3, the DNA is TGTGCCAGCAGTCAGACCCTCTCTGGGGCCAACGTCCTGACTTTC. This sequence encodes CASSQTLSGANVLTF.

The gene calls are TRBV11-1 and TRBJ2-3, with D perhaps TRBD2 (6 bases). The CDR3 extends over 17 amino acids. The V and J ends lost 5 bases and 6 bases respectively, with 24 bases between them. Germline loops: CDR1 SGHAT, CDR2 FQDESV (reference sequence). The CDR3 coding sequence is TGTGCCAGCAGCACCATGGCGGCGGTTGCGGGATCGGATACGCAGTATTTT. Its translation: CASSTMAAVAGSDTQYF.

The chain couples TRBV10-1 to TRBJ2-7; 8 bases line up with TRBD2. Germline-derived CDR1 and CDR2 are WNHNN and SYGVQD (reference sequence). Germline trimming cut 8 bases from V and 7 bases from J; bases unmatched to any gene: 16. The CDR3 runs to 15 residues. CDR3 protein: CASGRGGRELREQYF. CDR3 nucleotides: TGCGCCAGCGGCCGGGGGGGGCGGGAGTTGAGGGAGCAGTACTTC.